This T cell receptor beta chain was recorded in a study of blood T cell repertoires in COVID-19. In the source study's methods: Amplification of reference gene primers was used by the study to estimate nucleated cell counts. This table comes from immunoSEQ multiplex PCR, and its TCRdb copy is limited to in-frame clones, with some not included. That table gives V, J and clone size, and the DNA gave D and trimming. Among more than 80,000 clones, around 83% were seen once, and the ten largest hold 2% to 2.5%. There are a few counts of this clone. CDR3 length equals 13 residues. Trimming removed 6 bases from V and 4 bases from J, with 12 bases in between. Germline CDR1 is SNHLY and CDR2 is FYNNEI.

The TCR comes from a woman between 65 and 79 years old with acute or convalescent COVID-19. The sequenced material came from peripheral blood. The chain joins TRBV2 to TRBJ1-2, with D maybe TRBD1 (5 bases). CDR3: CASSAGPTYGYTF. CDR3 nucleotides: TGTGCCAGCAGCGCAGGGCCCACCTATGGCTACACCTTC.